Each of the 16 T cell receptor beta chains below was sequenced from the same sample in a study of blood T cell repertoires in COVID-19. Measured with immunoSEQ multiplex PCR; TCRdb has only the in-frame clones, and not every one. The profile shows 150,000 to 200,000 clones, around nine tenths of them singletons. Source material: peripheral blood. These receptors were collected from a man between 70 and 80 years old with active or convalescent COVID-19.

The chain combines TRBV3-1 (or the pseudogene TRBV3-2) with TRBJ1-3; 7 nucleotides agree with TRBD1. Looked up from germline, CDR1 is LGHDT and CDR2 is YNNKEL (reference sequence). With V trimmed by 4 bases and J by 10 bases, 10 bases remained unmatched. CDR3 length: 14 residues. The CDR3 nucleotides read TGTGCCAGCAGCCTTTCGGGACAGTCTAGGACCATATATTTT. This gives the protein CASSLSGQSRTIYF.

The chain uses TRBV19 and TRBJ1-5; D may be TRBD1 (6 bases). Trimming stripped 1 base from V and 6 bases from J, with 22 bases between. Per the germline V gene, CDR1 is LNHDA and CDR2 is SQIVND (reference sequence). The CDR3 extends over 18 amino acids. The CDR3 nucleotides are TGTGCCAGTAGTATAGCGCACCCCGGCAGGGGATCTCCTCAGCCCCAGCATTTT. It translates to CASSIAHPGRGSPQPQHF.

This chain uses TRBV19 with TRBJ1-1; tentative D call: TRBD1 (5 bases). The CDR3 sequence is 15 residues long. The ends were cut back, 6 bases at V and 0 bases at J, with 14 bases in the middle. Germline V gene sequence: CDR1 LNHDA, CDR2 SQIVND (reference sequence). In nucleotides, the CDR3 is TGTGCCAGTAGCGCCTTGACAGTTTTGAACACTGAAGCTTTCTTT. This sequence encodes CASSALTVLNTEAFF.

The V gene is TRBV5-1, the J gene TRBJ2-1; 7 positions agree with TRBD1. V lost 3 bases to trimming and J lost 9 bases; unmatched junction nucleotides: 9. Germline V gene data show CDR1 as SGHRS and CDR2 as YFSETQ. The CDR3 runs to 14 residues. Here the CDR3 reads CASSSNTGVSEQFF. Written as DNA, the CDR3 is TGCGCCAGCAGCTCAAATACAGGGGTGAGTGAGCAGTTCTTC.

The chain joins TRBV18 to TRBJ2-3; tentative D call: TRBD1 (6 bases). The V end lost 6 bases, the J end lost 2 bases, and 18 bases lay between the germline ends. Germline V CDR1 and CDR2: KGHSH, LQKENI. The CDR3 spans 16 residues. The CDR3 DNA is TGTGCCAGCTCCCCTGGACAGAGCCCCAACACAGATACGCAGTATTTT. It specifies CASSPGQSPNTDTQYF. Complete variable domain (other parts from reference TRBV18 and TRBJ2-3): NAGVMQNPRHLVRRRGQEARLRCSPMKGHSHVYWYRQLPEEGLKFMVYLQKENIIDESGMPKERFSAEFPKEGPSILRIQQVVRGDSAAYFCASSPGQSPNTDTQYFGPGTRLTVL.

The sample holds one count of this clone. This chain uses TRBV30 with TRBJ2-7; a possible D gene is TRBD2 (5 bases). Germline loops: CDR1 GTSNPN, CDR2 SVGIG (reference sequence). This CDR3 is 12 amino acids long. Between the trimmed V and J ends, which lost 5 bases and 0 bases, there was a span of 8 bases. The CDR3 protein is CAWGRDSYEQYF. The CDR3 DNA reads as TGTGCCTGGGGCCGGGACTCCTACGAGCAGTACTTC.

The chain combines TRBV6-6 with TRBJ2-7; possible D gene TRBD1, 6 bases. Trimming shortened V by 6 bases and J by 2 bases, and 14 bases separated the two germline ends. The CDR3 covers 14 residues. CDR1 is MNHNY, CDR2 SVGAGI, per germline (reference sequence). The CDR3 coding sequence is TGTGCCAGCAGCCTCCGGACAGCCCCCTACGAGCAGTACTTC. Translating gives CASSLRTAPYEQYF.

The gene calls are TRBV5-1 and TRBJ1-2, with 9 bases identical to TRBD1. CDR1 and CDR2 (germline): SGHRS, YFSETQ. CDR3 size: 14 residues. V lost 4 bases, J lost 1 base, and 2 bases stayed unmatched. CDR3 residues: CASSEDRGNYGYTF. The CDR3 region has the DNA TGCGCCAGCAGCGAGGACAGGGGTAACTATGGCTACACCTTC.

The chain couples TRBV12-5 to TRBJ2-5; D is possibly TRBD2 (5 bases). V was clipped by 7 bases and J by 4 bases, with 13 bases between them. The CDR3 spans 13 residues. Looked up from germline, CDR1 is LGHNT and CDR2 is FRNRAP. The CDR3 is CASALDWGETQYF. The CDR3 coding sequence is TGTGCTAGTGCCTTGGACTGGGGAGAGACCCAGTACTTC.

This chain joins TRBV9 and TRBJ1-6, with no clear D. Germline lookup yields CDR1 SGDLS and CDR2 YYNGEE. The V end was cut by 0 bases, the J end by 7 bases, with 11 bases between. CDR3 length equals 15 residues. The CDR3 region has the DNA TGTGCCAGCAGCGTAGGTCTGATCGAGAATTCACCCCTCCACTTT. As protein: CASSVGLIENSPLHF. Looking up the rest from reference TRBV9 and TRBJ1-6 gives the full variable domain: DSGVTQTPKHLITATGQRVTLRCSPRSGDLSVYWYQQSLDQGLQFLIQYYNGEERAKGNILERFSAQQFPDLHSELNLSSLELGDSALYFCASSVGLIENSPLHFGNGTRLTVT.

The chain joins TRBV9 to TRBJ1-3; D is possibly TRBD1 (5 bases). Germline V gene data show CDR1 as SGDLS and CDR2 as YYNGEE. V lost 0 bases and J 2 bases, leaving 6 bases between the germline ends. The CDR3 runs to 14 residues. The CDR3 reads CASSVGGAGNTIYF. Written as DNA, the CDR3 is TGTGCCAGCAGCGTAGGGGGGGCTGGAAACACCATATATTTT.

The genes are TRBV6-2 or TRBV6-3 and TRBJ1-1; the D gene is possibly TRBD1 (5 bases). V shed 2 bases and J shed 10 bases, with 11 bases lying between them. This CDR3 comprises 12 residues. Germline-derived CDR1 and CDR2 are MNHEY and SVGEGT. CDR3 region: CASSYDRKGAFF. Written as DNA, the CDR3 is TGTGCCAGCAGTTACGACAGAAAGGGAGCTTTCTTT.

The table lists this clone with a few counts. The chain combines TRBV29-1 with TRBJ1-4; 7 bases align to TRBD1. CDR1 is SQVTM, CDR2 ANQGSEA, per germline. This CDR3 contains 15 residues. Trimming took 5 bases from V and 3 from J; bases not matched to a gene: 9. DNA for the CDR3: TGCAGCGTTCAGGGGGACCGTGGCTCTAATGAAAAACTGTTTTTT. Residues: CSVQGDRGSNEKLFF.

The V gene is TRBV12-1, the J gene TRBJ1-5; the DNA was not used to check the table's D call, TRBD1. TRBV12-1 is marked as a pseudogene. The CDR3 consists of 17 residues. The CDR3 nucleotides read TGTGCCAGCAGCTTACGGCAGGGCGGTTATAGCAATCAGCCCCAGCATTTT. Protein sequence: CASSLRQGGYSNQPQHF.

The chain carries TRBV11-2 and TRBJ1-6, with D unresolved. CDR1 SGHAT and CDR2 FQNNGV come from the germline V gene. CDR3 length equals 14 residues. The ends were cut back, 5 bases at V and 9 bases at J, with 14 bases in the middle. Here the CDR3 DNA reads TGTGCCAGCAGCCGAGGCGGGTCGGGTTCACCCCTCCACTTT. Its translation: CASSRGGSGSPLHF.

J is TRBJ1-6 and V is TRBV28, with D perhaps TRBD1 (6 bases). The CDR3 has 15 residues. The V gene lost 6 bases and the J gene lost 7 bases, with 16 bases spanning the gap. CDR1 is MDHEN and CDR2 is SYDVKM in the germline V gene. The CDR3 is CASRSPTGSNSPLHF. Here the CDR3 DNA reads TGTGCCAGCAGGTCGCCGACAGGTTCCAATTCACCCCTCCACTTT.